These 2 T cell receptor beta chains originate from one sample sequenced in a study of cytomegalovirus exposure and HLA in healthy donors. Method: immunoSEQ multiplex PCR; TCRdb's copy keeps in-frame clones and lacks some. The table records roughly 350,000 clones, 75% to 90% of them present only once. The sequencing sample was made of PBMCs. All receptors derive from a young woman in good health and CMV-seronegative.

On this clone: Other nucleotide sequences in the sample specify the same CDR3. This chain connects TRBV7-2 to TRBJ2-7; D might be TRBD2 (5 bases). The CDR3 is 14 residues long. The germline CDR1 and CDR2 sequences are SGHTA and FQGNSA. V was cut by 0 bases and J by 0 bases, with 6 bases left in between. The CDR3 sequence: CASSLASASYEQYF. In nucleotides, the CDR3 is TGTGCCAGCAGCTTAGCTAGCGCCTCCTACGAGCAGTACTTC.

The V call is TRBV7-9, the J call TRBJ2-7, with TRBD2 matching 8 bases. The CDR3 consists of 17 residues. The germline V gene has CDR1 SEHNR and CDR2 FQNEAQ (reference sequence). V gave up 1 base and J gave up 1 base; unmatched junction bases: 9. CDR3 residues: CASSLGSPAGVSYEQYF. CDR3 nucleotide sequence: TGTGCCAGCAGCTTAGGATCTCCAGCGGGAGTGTCCTACGAGCAGTACTTC. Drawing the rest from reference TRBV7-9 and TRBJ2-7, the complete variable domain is DTGVSQNPRHKITKRGQNVTFRCDPISEHNRLYWYRQTLGQGPEFLTYFQNEAQLEKSRLLSDRFSAERPKGSFSTLEIQRTEQGDSAMYLCASSLGSPAGVSYEQYFGPGTRLTVT.